This T cell receptor (beta chain) appears in the sequencing data of a study of blood T cell repertoires in COVID-19. As for the study in general: Material from acute and convalescent COVID-19 was sourced from the United States, Italy and Spain. Nucleic acid was either cDNA or gDNA, and it came from T cells, B-cell-depleted T cells, or PBMCs.

Study processing details: Estimates of nucleated cell counts were drawn from the amplification of reference gene primers. Repertoires were generated with immunoSEQ multiplex PCR, while TCRdb's copy carries only in-frame clones and drops some. V and J calls and clone size follow that table, whereas D and trimming were derived from the DNA. The data hold 100,000 to 150,000 clones, with approximately 88% observed a single time. The CDR3 is made up of 16 amino acids. CDR1 DFQATT and CDR2 SNEGSKA come from the germline V gene (reference sequence). The V segment lost 3 bases and the J segment 0 bases; nucleotides outside the gene matches: 3.

The V and J genes are TRBV20-1 and TRBJ2-3; 13 nucleotides agree with TRBD2. The source material was peripheral blood. The source of this sequence is a man aged 45-65 years with acute or convalescent COVID-19. This CDR3 reads CSASTTSGRSTDTQYF. CDR3 DNA: TGCAGTGCTAGTACGACTAGCGGGAGGAGCACAGATACGCAGTATTTT.